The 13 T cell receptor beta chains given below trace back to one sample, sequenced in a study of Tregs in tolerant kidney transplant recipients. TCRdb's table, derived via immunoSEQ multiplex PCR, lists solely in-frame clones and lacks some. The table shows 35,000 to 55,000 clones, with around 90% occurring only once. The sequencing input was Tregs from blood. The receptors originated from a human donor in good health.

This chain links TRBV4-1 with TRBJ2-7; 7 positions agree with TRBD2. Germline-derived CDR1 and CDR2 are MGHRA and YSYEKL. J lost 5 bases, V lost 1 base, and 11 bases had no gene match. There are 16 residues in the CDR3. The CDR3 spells CASSQAAQRDVNEQYF. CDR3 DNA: TGCGCCAGCAGCCAAGCGGCCCAGCGGGACGTAAACGAGCAGTACTTC.

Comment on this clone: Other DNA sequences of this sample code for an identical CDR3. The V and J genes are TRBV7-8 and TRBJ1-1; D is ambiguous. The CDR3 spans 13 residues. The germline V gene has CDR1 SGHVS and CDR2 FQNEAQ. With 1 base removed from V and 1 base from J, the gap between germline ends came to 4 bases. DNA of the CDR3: TGTGCCAGCAGCTTAGTGGGGAACACTGAAGCTTTCTTT. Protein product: CASSLVGNTEAFF.

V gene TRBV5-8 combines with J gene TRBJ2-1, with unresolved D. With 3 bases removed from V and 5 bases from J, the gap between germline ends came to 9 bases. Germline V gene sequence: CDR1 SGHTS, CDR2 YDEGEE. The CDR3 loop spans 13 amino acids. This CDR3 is CASSSRADNEQFF. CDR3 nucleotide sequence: TGTGCCAGCAGCTCCCGGGCTGACAATGAGCAGTTCTTC.

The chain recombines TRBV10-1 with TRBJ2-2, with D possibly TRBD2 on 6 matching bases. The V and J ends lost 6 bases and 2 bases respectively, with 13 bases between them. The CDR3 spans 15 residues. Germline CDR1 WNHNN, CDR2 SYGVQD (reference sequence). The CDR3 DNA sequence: TGCGCCAGCAGCACCGGAGGGAGAAACACCGGGGAGCTGTTTTTT. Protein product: CASSTGGRNTGELFF.

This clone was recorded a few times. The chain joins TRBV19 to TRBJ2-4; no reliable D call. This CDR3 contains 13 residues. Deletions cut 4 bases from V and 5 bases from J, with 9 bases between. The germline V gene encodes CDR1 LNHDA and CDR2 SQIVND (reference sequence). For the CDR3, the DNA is TGTGCCAGTAGTAAATCCGCCCAAAACATTCAGTACTTC. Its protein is CASSKSAQNIQYF.

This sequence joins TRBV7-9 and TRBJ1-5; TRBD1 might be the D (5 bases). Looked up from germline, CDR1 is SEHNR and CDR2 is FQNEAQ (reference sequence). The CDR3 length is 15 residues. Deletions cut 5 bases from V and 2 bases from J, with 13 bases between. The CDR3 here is CASSPLGGGNQPQHF. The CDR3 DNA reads TGTGCCAGCAGCCCACTTGGGGGGGGCAATCAGCCCCAGCATTTT.

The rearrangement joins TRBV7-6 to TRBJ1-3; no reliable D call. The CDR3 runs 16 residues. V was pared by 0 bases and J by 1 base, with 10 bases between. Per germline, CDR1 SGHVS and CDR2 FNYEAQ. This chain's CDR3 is CASSLAGRSSGNTIYF. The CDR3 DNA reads TGTGCCAGCAGCTTAGCGGGAAGGAGTTCTGGAAACACCATATATTTT.

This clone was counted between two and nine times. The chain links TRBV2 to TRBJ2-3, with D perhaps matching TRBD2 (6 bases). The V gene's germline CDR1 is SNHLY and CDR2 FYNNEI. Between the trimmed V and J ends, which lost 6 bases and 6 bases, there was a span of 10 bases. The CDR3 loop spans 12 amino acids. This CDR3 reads CASSGRGDTQYF. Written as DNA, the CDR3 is TGTGCCAGCAGCGGCCGGGGGGATACGCAGTATTTT.

The CDR3 bases are TGTGCCAGCAGCATATACCCGACAGGGGGGAACACTGAAGCTTTCTTT. This codes for CASSIYPTGGNTEAFF. The chain combines TRBV5-5 with TRBJ1-1; TRBD1 matches 9 bases. Losses at the gene ends were 4 bases for V and 1 base for J; bases not matched to a gene: 8. The CDR3 loop spans 16 amino acids. Looked up from germline, CDR1 is SGHKS and CDR2 is YYEKEE (reference sequence).

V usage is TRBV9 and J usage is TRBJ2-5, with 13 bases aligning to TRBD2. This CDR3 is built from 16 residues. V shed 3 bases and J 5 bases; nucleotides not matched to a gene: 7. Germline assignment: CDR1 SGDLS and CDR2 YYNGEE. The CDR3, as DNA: TGTGCCAGCAGCGAGTGGCTGACTAGCGGGAGGGAGACCCAGTACTTC. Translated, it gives CASSEWLTSGRETQYF.

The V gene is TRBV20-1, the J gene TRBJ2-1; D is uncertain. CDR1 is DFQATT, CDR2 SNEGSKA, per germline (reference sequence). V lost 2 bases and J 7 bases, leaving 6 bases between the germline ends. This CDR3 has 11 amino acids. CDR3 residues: CSARRLNEQFF. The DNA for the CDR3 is TGCAGTGCTAGACGTCTGAATGAGCAGTTCTTC.

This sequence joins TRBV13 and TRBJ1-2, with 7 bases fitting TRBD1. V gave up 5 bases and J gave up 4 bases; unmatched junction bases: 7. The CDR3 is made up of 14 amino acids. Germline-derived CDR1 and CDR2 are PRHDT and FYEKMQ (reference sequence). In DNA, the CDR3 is TGTGCCAGCAGCCAGACAGGGTCCTCCTATGGCTACACCTTC. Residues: CASSQTGSSYGYTF.

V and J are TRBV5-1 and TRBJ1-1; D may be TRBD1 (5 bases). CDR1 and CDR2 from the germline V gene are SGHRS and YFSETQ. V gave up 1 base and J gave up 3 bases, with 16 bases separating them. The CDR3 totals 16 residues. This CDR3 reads CASSLQGPGSYTEAFF. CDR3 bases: TGCGCCAGCAGCTTGCAAGGGCCAGGGAGCTACACTGAAGCTTTCTTT. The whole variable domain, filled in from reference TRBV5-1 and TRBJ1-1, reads KAGVTQTPRYLIKTRGQQVTLSCSPISGHRSVSWYQQTPGQGLQFLFEYFSETQRNKGNFPGRFSGRQFSNSRSEMNVSTLELGDSALYLCASSLQGPGSYTEAFFGQGTRLTVV.